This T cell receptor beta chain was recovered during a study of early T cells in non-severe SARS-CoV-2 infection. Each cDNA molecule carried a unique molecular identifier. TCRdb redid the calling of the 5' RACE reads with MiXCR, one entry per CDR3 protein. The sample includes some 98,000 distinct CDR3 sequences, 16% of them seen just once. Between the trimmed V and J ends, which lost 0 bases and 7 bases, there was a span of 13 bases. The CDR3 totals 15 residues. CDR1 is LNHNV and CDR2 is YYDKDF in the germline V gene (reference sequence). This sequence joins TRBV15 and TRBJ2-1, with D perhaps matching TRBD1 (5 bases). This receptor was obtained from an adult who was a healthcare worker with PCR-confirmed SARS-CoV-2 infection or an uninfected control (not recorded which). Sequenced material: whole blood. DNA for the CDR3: TGTGCCACCAGCAGAGAATTACAGGCAAATAATGAGCAGTTCTTC. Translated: CATSRELQANNEQFF.